This T cell receptor beta chain was documented in a study of radiotherapy plus CTLA-4 blockade in lung cancer. Findings and caveats of the study: In blood, TCR clones derived from the tumor expanded after radiotherapy plus ipilimumab. Early blood T cell clone changes and increased post-radiation serum interferon-beta were reportedly the strongest response predictors.

The repertoire was sequenced with immunoSEQ multiplex PCR; TCRdb's copy has only in-frame clones and lacks some. The sample consists of more than 55,000 clones, 70% to 80% of them appearing once. Of note for this clone: Its antigen is unidentified.

Patients had chemo-refractory metastatic non-small-cell lung cancer and received focal radiation plus CTLA-4 blockade that used ipilimumab. The CDR3 extends over 14 amino acids. Trimming stripped 0 bases from V and 6 bases from J, with 9 bases between. CDR1 and CDR2 from the germline V gene are MGHRA and YSYEKL. The sample here was peripheral blood, taken from a patient treated with radiotherapy plus ipilimumab. This rearrangement joins TRBV4-1 to TRBJ2-1, with D unclear. This TCR derives from a human donor with non-small cell lung cancer who had a complete response to radiotherapy plus ipilimumab. The CDR3 DNA sequence: TGCGCCAGCAGCCAAGAAGTTCCGCGCAATGAGCAGTTCTTC. It encodes CASSQEVPRNEQFF.